This TCR beta chain is from a study of shared clonotypes between healthy human individuals. The repertoire was sequenced with immunoSEQ multiplex PCR; TCRdb's copy has only in-frame clones and lacks some. Of about 820,000 clones in the sample, approximately 92% were seen once. Naive CD8 cells comprised CD45RO-negative, CCR7-positively selected cells, excluding terminally differentiated effector memory CD45RA+ cells. CDR3 length: 15 amino acids. CDR1 MNHEY and CDR2 SMNVEV come from the germline V gene (reference sequence). Trimming left V 4 bases short and J 5 bases short, with 14 bases between. The chain recombines TRBV27 with TRBJ2-2; possible D gene TRBD1, 5 bases. This sequence was found in a man aged 25 to 40 in good health. Specimen: naive CD8+ T cells sorted from blood. CDR3: CASSSLGVETGELFF. CDR3 sequence (DNA): TGTGCCAGCAGTTCTTTAGGGGTCGAAACCGGGGAGCTGTTTTTT.